These T cell receptor beta chains were read from a single sample in a study of blood T cell repertoires in COVID-19. The assay was immunoSEQ multiplex PCR, and TCRdb's table has in-frame clones only and misses some. The sample contains roughly 240,000 clones, around 83% of which appear only once. Material: peripheral blood. These receptors were collected from a man between 18 and 35 years old with active or convalescent COVID-19. The CDR3 runs from the conserved cysteine through the conserved F or W. Fields, in order: V gene, D gene, J gene, clone size, CDR3 protein, CDR3 DNA. The D gene is left open where the match is weak. Size values are once, few and many counts, or a class for expanded clones, and some rows have none.

V gene: TRBV27; D gene: NA; J gene: TRBJ1-5; clone size: NA; CDR3 protein: CASGRSNQPQHF; CDR3 DNA: TGTGCCAGCGGGCGAAGCAATCAGCCCCAGCATTTT
V gene: TRBV6-5; D gene: NA; J gene: TRBJ1-3; clone size: NA; CDR3 protein: CASGAGDTSNTIYF; CDR3 DNA: TGTGCCAGCGGGGCAGGGGATACTTCAAACACCATATATTTT
V gene: TRBV3-1/TRBV3-2; D gene: TRBD1; J gene: TRBJ2-7; clone size: NA; CDR3 protein: CASSRGGQYDEQYF; CDR3 DNA: TGTGCCAGCAGCCGAGGGGGACAGTATGACGAGCAGTACTTC
V gene: TRBV2; D gene: TRBD1; J gene: TRBJ2-7; clone size: NA; CDR3 protein: CASAGQGYDEQYF; CDR3 DNA: TGTGCCAGCGCGGGACAGGGATACGACGAGCAGTACTTC
V gene: TRBV5-6; D gene: TRBD1; J gene: TRBJ2-5; clone size: few; CDR3 protein: CASSKQGIETQYF; CDR3 DNA: TGTGCCAGCAGCAAACAGGGGATTGAGACCCAGTACTTC
V gene: TRBV2; D gene: NA; J gene: TRBJ2-2; clone size: NA; CDR3 protein: CASSGEVTGELFF; CDR3 DNA: TGTGCCAGCTCGGGTGAGGTCACCGGGGAGCTGTTTTTT
V gene: TRBV19; D gene: NA; J gene: TRBJ1-1; clone size: NA; CDR3 protein: CASSRDGGLNTEAFF; CDR3 DNA: TGTGCCAGTAGTAGGGATGGAGGATTGAACACTGAAGCTTTCTTT
V gene: TRBV5-1; D gene: NA; J gene: TRBJ2-7; clone size: NA; CDR3 protein: CASSSLPNRLDEQYF; CDR3 DNA: TGCGCCAGCAGCTCCCTCCCCAACAGGTTGGACGAGCAGTACTTC
V gene: TRBV2; D gene: NA; J gene: TRBJ2-7; clone size: NA; CDR3 protein: CASHEASEQYF; CDR3 DNA: TGTGCCAGCCACGAGGCGAGCGAGCAGTACTTC
V gene: TRBV5-1; D gene: NA; J gene: TRBJ1-6; clone size: NA; CDR3 protein: CASSPLTDSPLHF; CDR3 DNA: TGCGCCAGCAGCCCCCTGACTGATTCACCCCTCCACTTT
V gene: TRBV3-1/TRBV3-2; D gene: NA; J gene: TRBJ2-5; clone size: NA; CDR3 protein: CASSRGLGVGETQYF; CDR3 DNA: TGTGCCAGCAGCCGAGGCTTAGGAGTCGGAGAGACCCAGTACTTC
V gene: TRBV5-8; D gene: TRBD1; J gene: TRBJ1-4; clone size: NA; CDR3 protein: CASSFYRGLGEKLFF; CDR3 DNA: TGTGCCAGCAGCTTCTACAGGGGTTTGGGTGAAAAACTGTTTTTT
V gene: TRBV6-5; D gene: TRBD1; J gene: TRBJ1-5; clone size: NA; CDR3 protein: CASSQPQGDQHF; CDR3 DNA: TGTGCCAGCAGCCAGCCCCAGGGGGACCAGCATTTT
V gene: TRBV7-2; D gene: NA; J gene: TRBJ2-3; clone size: NA; CDR3 protein: CASSPFEISTDTQYF; CDR3 DNA: TGTGCCAGCAGCCCCTTTGAGATTAGCACAGATACGCAGTATTTT
V gene: TRBV7-9; D gene: NA; J gene: TRBJ1-5; clone size: NA; CDR3 protein: CASSSAAYQPQHF; CDR3 DNA: TGTGCCAGCAGCTCAGCGGCTTATCAGCCCCAGCATTTT
V gene: TRBV11-2; D gene: NA; J gene: TRBJ2-2; clone size: few; CDR3 protein: CASSLAPRTSKNTGELFF; CDR3 DNA: TGTGCCAGCAGCTTAGCCCCCCGAACTAGCAAGAACACCGGGGAGCTGTTTTTT
V gene: TRBV27; D gene: TRBD2; J gene: TRBJ2-1; clone size: NA; CDR3 protein: CASSSGGEQFF; CDR3 DNA: TGTGCCAGCAGTTCGGGGGGTGAGCAGTTCTTC
V gene: TRBV20-1; D gene: NA; J gene: TRBJ1-1; clone size: NA; CDR3 protein: CSADTNTEAFF; CDR3 DNA: TGCAGTGCTGACACGAACACTGAAGCTTTCTTT
V gene: TRBV4-3; D gene: NA; J gene: TRBJ1-2; clone size: NA; CDR3 protein: CASSQEVGQGYGYTF; CDR3 DNA: TGCGCCAGCAGCCAAGAGGTCGGACAAGGATATGGCTACACCTTC
V gene: TRBV24-1; D gene: NA; J gene: TRBJ1-1; clone size: NA; CDR3 protein: CATERGFWNTEAFF; CDR3 DNA: TGTGCCACCGAAAGGGGGTTCTGGAACACTGAAGCTTTCTTT
V gene: TRBV4-1; D gene: TRBD1; J gene: TRBJ2-2; clone size: NA; CDR3 protein: CASSQRTGEIGELFF; CDR3 DNA: TGCGCCAGCAGCCAACGGACAGGGGAAATCGGGGAGCTGTTTTTT
V gene: TRBV5-6; D gene: NA; J gene: TRBJ2-4; clone size: NA; CDR3 protein: CANPPRRGIYIQYF; CDR3 DNA: TGTGCCAACCCACCACGCCGGGGGATATACATTCAGTACTTC
V gene: TRBV27; D gene: TRBD1; J gene: TRBJ1-2; clone size: NA; CDR3 protein: CATSLGDRPGGYGYTF; CDR3 DNA: TGTGCCACCTCCCTTGGGGACAGGCCCGGGGGCTATGGCTACACCTTC
V gene: TRBV10-1; D gene: NA; J gene: TRBJ2-1; clone size: once; CDR3 protein: CASSGGRREQFF; CDR3 DNA: TGCGCCAGCAGTGGAGGGCGGCGGGAGCAGTTCTTC
V gene: TRBV19; D gene: NA; J gene: TRBJ2-7; clone size: NA; CDR3 protein: CASLRRGRYEQYF; CDR3 DNA: TGTGCCAGTTTAAGGAGGGGTCGCTACGAGCAGTACTTC
V gene: TRBV3-1/TRBV3-2; D gene: TRBD1; J gene: TRBJ1-5; clone size: few; CDR3 protein: CASSQGQGGGQPQHF; CDR3 DNA: TGTGCCAGCAGCCAAGGACAGGGAGGAGGTCAGCCCCAGCATTTT
V gene: TRBV19; D gene: TRBD1; J gene: TRBJ2-7; clone size: NA; CDR3 protein: CASSTNRDRQYF; CDR3 DNA: TGTGCCAGTAGTACAAACCGGGACAGACAGTACTTC
V gene: TRBV12-3/TRBV12-4; D gene: NA; J gene: TRBJ1-3; clone size: NA; CDR3 protein: CASNMGALNTIYF; CDR3 DNA: TGTGCCAGCAACATGGGAGCTTTAAACACCATATATTTT
V gene: TRBV5-6; D gene: NA; J gene: TRBJ1-2; clone size: NA; CDR3 protein: CASSKDSNGYTF; CDR3 DNA: TGTGCCAGCAGCAAAGACAGTAATGGCTACACCTTC
V gene: TRBV24-1; D gene: NA; J gene: TRBJ2-3; clone size: NA; CDR3 protein: CATSDLGEENTDTQYF; CDR3 DNA: TGTGCCACCAGTGATTTAGGGGAAGAGAATACAGATACGCAGTATTTT
V gene: TRBV9; D gene: NA; J gene: TRBJ2-3; clone size: NA; CDR3 protein: CASNGQGRGTQYF; CDR3 DNA: TGTGCCAGCAATGGCCAGGGTCGAGGTACGCAGTATTTT
V gene: TRBV20-1; D gene: NA; J gene: TRBJ2-3; clone size: NA; CDR3 protein: CSAPNEDTQYF; CDR3 DNA: TGCAGTGCTCCTAATGAAGATACGCAGTATTTT
V gene: TRBV7-9; D gene: NA; J gene: TRBJ1-1; clone size: NA; CDR3 protein: CASSLRQVGNTEAFF; CDR3 DNA: TGTGCCAGCAGCTTAAGACAGGTCGGGAACACTGAAGCTTTCTTT
V gene: TRBV2; D gene: TRBD1; J gene: TRBJ1-4; clone size: few; CDR3 protein: CASSPGTGLYGEKLFF; CDR3 DNA: TGTGCCAGCAGTCCCGGGACAGGGTTATATGGGGAAAAACTGTTTTTT
V gene: TRBV12-3/TRBV12-4; D gene: NA; J gene: TRBJ1-6; clone size: NA; CDR3 protein: CASSLVLEALHF; CDR3 DNA: TGTGCCAGCAGTTTAGTGTTGGAGGCCCTCCACTTT
V gene: TRBV7-9; D gene: NA; J gene: TRBJ1-1; clone size: NA; CDR3 protein: CASSSLRHSWSPEAFF; CDR3 DNA: TGTGCCAGCAGCTCCCTCCGACACTCATGGTCCCCTGAAGCTTTCTTT
V gene: TRBV27; D gene: TRBD1; J gene: TRBJ1-2; clone size: NA; CDR3 protein: CASSLSPSKTGHYGYTF; CDR3 DNA: TGTGCCAGCAGTTTGTCTCCTAGTAAGACAGGGCACTATGGCTACACCTTC
V gene: TRBV5-4; D gene: TRBD1; J gene: TRBJ1-2; clone size: NA; CDR3 protein: CASSLGGGVSYGYTF; CDR3 DNA: TGTGCCAGCAGCTTGGGAGGGGGCGTGAGTTATGGCTACACCTTC
V gene: TRBV4-2; D gene: NA; J gene: TRBJ1-4; clone size: NA; CDR3 protein: CASSQEGGYEKLFF; CDR3 DNA: TGTGCCAGCAGCCAAGAGGGAGGGTACGAAAAACTGTTTTTT
V gene: TRBV6-2/TRBV6-3; D gene: TRBD2; J gene: TRBJ2-1; clone size: NA; CDR3 protein: CASSRFWAGGSYNEQFF; CDR3 DNA: TGTGCCAGCAGTCGCTTTTGGGCGGGAGGCTCCTACAATGAGCAGTTCTTC
V gene: TRBV24-1; D gene: TRBD1; J gene: TRBJ2-3; clone size: NA; CDR3 protein: CATGQGASTDTQYF; CDR3 DNA: TGTGCCACGGGACAGGGGGCCTCCACAGATACGCAGTATTTT
V gene: TRBV18; D gene: NA; J gene: TRBJ2-2; clone size: NA; CDR3 protein: CASSPSPRTSPNTGELFF; CDR3 DNA: TGTGCCAGCTCACCTTCTCCCCGCACTAGCCCGAACACCGGGGAGCTGTTTTTT
V gene: TRBV30; D gene: TRBD1; J gene: TRBJ2-7; clone size: NA; CDR3 protein: CACTGTGNNYEQYF; CDR3 DNA: TGTGCCTGTACCGGGACAGGGAACAACTACGAGCAGTACTTC
V gene: TRBV5-4; D gene: NA; J gene: TRBJ2-1; clone size: NA; CDR3 protein: CASSPRGGGAYNEQFF; CDR3 DNA: TGTGCCAGCAGCCCCCGCGGAGGGGGGGCTTACAATGAGCAGTTCTTC
V gene: TRBV23-1; D gene: NA; J gene: TRBJ2-7; clone size: NA; CDR3 protein: CASSQSRARELNSYEQYF; CDR3 DNA: TGCGCCAGCAGTCAATCGAGGGCCCGGGAGCTAAACTCCTACGAGCAGTACTTC
V gene: TRBV20-1; D gene: NA; J gene: TRBJ1-1; clone size: NA; CDR3 protein: CSASRSEAFF; CDR3 DNA: TGCAGTGCTAGCCGGTCTGAAGCTTTCTTT
V gene: TRBV5-5; D gene: TRBD1; J gene: TRBJ1-1; clone size: NA; CDR3 protein: CASSLEGASNSNTEAFF; CDR3 DNA: TGTGCCAGCAGCTTGGAGGGGGCATCTAATTCGAACACTGAAGCTTTCTTT
V gene: TRBV5-1; D gene: TRBD1; J gene: TRBJ1-4; clone size: NA; CDR3 protein: CASSSSGQGGEKLFF; CDR3 DNA: TGCGCCAGCAGCTCGTCAGGACAGGGGGGTGAAAAACTGTTTTTT
V gene: TRBV5-1; D gene: TRBD2; J gene: TRBJ2-7; clone size: NA; CDR3 protein: CASSLKAGDPPYEQYF; CDR3 DNA: TGCGCCAGCAGCTTGAAAGCGGGAGACCCCCCCTACGAGCAGTACTTC
V gene: TRBV7-2; D gene: NA; J gene: TRBJ2-7; clone size: NA; CDR3 protein: CASSIPGVGEQYF; CDR3 DNA: TGTGCCAGCAGCATCCCAGGGGTCGGGGAGCAGTACTTC
V gene: TRBV9; D gene: TRBD1; J gene: TRBJ1-1; clone size: NA; CDR3 protein: CASSKGGTGNTEAFF; CDR3 DNA: TGTGCCAGCAGCAAAGGCGGGACAGGGAACACTGAAGCTTTCTTT